This T cell receptor beta chain derives from a study of shared clonotypes between healthy human individuals (dated by TCRdb to 2020 to 2022). Background for the entire study: The cohort included a few men and a couple of women between 18 and 49 years of age. For each donor, three plates each were used for CD4 naive and CD4 memory, two plates were used for CD8 naive, and one plate was used for CD8 memory. To estimate repertoire size and how much clonotype sharing occurs between individuals, the study deeply sequenced the blood TCR repertoires of 4 to 6 healthy adults. Each donor's leukapheresis produced roughly between roughly 0.85 and 9.5 billion PBMCs. Libraries were prepared and TCR repertoires were sequenced by different laboratories using diverse techniques, in order to increase sequencing depth and limit assay-specific biases. Study-wide conclusions, independent of this receptor: Estimated clonotype richness was generally larger for naive than for memory subsets. Even with the large sequencing depth, rarefaction of the sorted-subset datasets indicated that sequencing was incomplete. Sharing across several donors was observed for around 5% of naive CD4, 3% to 4% of naive CD8, about 2.3% of memory CD4, and less than 0.45% of memory CD8 clonotypes. Sampling was restricted to blood, and TCR repertoires in tissues likely differ from the TCR repertoires found in blood. Higher generation probabilities were observed for clonotypes shared by all four sorted-subset donors than for non-shared clonotypes. Because the study included only a small number of donors, the genetic and exposure-history diversity represented was limited. Based on pairwise subsampling, the degree of clonotype sharing among donors was expected to be affected by sequencing depth.

This clone was counted once. Its antigen is still unknown. No much larger clone exists at a distance of one base, and base qualities are not known. Using the deep immunoSEQ assay, multiplex PCR amplified TCR CDR3 regions from genomic DNA. For each cell subset, the extracted genomic DNA was distributed evenly across all wells of several immunoSEQ 96-well plates, and each plate served as one replicate. For sorted subsets, roughly 200 ng genomic DNA, equal to about 30,000 T cell genomes, was loaded into each replicate PCR. Purified libraries were quantified with a Qubit 3.0 fluorometer, sized on a Bioanalyzer 2100, and re-quantified with the KAPA Library Quantification kit. Each immunoSEQ 96-well plate was sequenced on its own single-read 150-cycle Illumina NextSeq 550 flow cell. In the source study's methods: Because only junctional sequences without quality scores were contained in the immunoSEQ output, filtering matching that applied to full-length reads could not be performed. To assign V/J genes and CDR3, sequences were annotated against IMGT germline references using PyIR, a Python wrapper for IgBLAST v1.9. Any read was removed if the V/J assignment was weak (E-value above 1e-6), the CDR3 was missing, or the read contained stop codons, out-of-frame junctions, or ambiguous translated residues. V3J clonotypes were defined as sequences sharing an identical inferred V gene, J gene, and CDR3 amino acid sequence. Percentage overlap between repertoires was calculated by dividing the number of shared unique clonotypes by the size of the smaller repertoire. Repertoire richness was assessed with RTK rarefaction, the Chao1 estimator, and Recon v2.1 estimates of unobserved clonotypes. Generation probabilities for all TCRbeta clonotypes obtained by the gDNA method from a handful of donors were computed using OLGA. TCRdb mirrors the immuneACCESS table, restricted to in-frame sequences. Some clones are absent from its copies; in checked studies, under half trace to an unresolved V gene, and the reason for the others is unknown. V, J and clone size are taken as reported in that table, and D and trimming were inferred from the DNA itself. This sample comprises under 1,100,000 clones, roughly 80% of them detected only once. The ten largest clonotypes hold around 1.5% of the sample.

V and J are trimmed by 4 bases and 6 bases, and the gene matches miss 5 bases of the junction. According to the germline V gene (reference sequence), CDR1 reads LNHDA and CDR2 reads SQIVND. Spanning cysteine to phenylalanine, the CDR3 consists of 15 amino acids. Only the CDR3 region is kept as DNA, spanning 45 bases read in frame from base 1. The donors were healthy, HIV-negative adults who had no recently reported acute infections or vaccinations. Only Caucasian adults living in Nashville, Tennessee, USA were represented among the donors. Magnetic negative selection was used to enrich CD4+ T cells, after which naive cells were positively selected on CD45RA and the negative fraction became the memory subset. Blood was collected by leukapheresis, and PBMCs were isolated by Ficoll-Histopaque density gradient centrifugation and then cryopreserved in liquid nitrogen vapor phase. Analytical flow cytometry was used to check the purity and quantity of every magnetically sorted T cell population. Genomic DNA was isolated from each sorted fraction and quantified by UV absorbance on a Nanodrop 2000c.

The specimen sequenced was memory CD4+ T cells sorted from blood. Read against the paper, the sample's cell subset or site label means: CD45RA-negative fraction. The sequence was obtained from a man aged 18 to 30 in good health. The sequence joins TRBV19 to TRBJ2-3, with 12 middle bases fitting TRBD2. This receptor carries the CDR3 CASSTTSGSSDTQYF. The DNA sequence is as follows: TGTGCCAGTAGTACGACTAGCGGGAGTTCGGATACGCAGTATTTT.